This TCR beta chain was captured by sequencing in a study of patients and donors after allogeneic stem cell transplantation. This clonotype was detected only a few times. The CDR3 has 14 amino acids. Trimming took 0 bases from V and 6 from J; bases not matched to a gene: 5. Per germline, CDR1 MNHEY and CDR2 SMNVEV (reference sequence). Each CDR3 protein gets one entry after TCRdb re-called the RT-PCR reads with MiXCR. Of 920,000 or so distinct CDR3 sequences in the sample, roughly 17% are singletons; the top ten hold 6%. The clonotype originates from a human donor who was either an allogeneic HSCT recipient or a stem cell or donor lymphocyte infusion donor (not recorded which). It is not recorded whose cells these are; they may come from a transplant donor. V and J are TRBV27 and TRBJ2-7; TRBD2 matches 7 bases. The sequenced sample consisted of blood, either unsorted or a sorted T cell fraction (not recorded which). CDR3 bases: TGTGCCAGCAGTTTATCTACCCCGGGGGGCGAGCAGTACTTC. Translating gives CASSLSTPGGEQYF.